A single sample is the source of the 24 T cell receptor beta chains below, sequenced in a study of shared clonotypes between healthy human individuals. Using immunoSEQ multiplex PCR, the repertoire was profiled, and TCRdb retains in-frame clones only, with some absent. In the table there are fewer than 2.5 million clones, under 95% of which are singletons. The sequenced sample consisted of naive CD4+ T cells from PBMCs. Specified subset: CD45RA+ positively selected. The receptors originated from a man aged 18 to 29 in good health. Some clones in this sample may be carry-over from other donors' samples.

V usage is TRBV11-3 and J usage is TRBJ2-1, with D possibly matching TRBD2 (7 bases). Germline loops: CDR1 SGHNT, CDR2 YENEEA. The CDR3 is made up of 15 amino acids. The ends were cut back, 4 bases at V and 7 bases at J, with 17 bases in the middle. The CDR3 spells CASSSEGGAYNEQFF. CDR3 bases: TGTGCCAGCAGCTCAGAGGGGGGGGCGTATAATGAGCAGTTCTTC. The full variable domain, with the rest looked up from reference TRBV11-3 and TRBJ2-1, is EAGVVQSPRYKIIEKKQPVAFWCNPISGHNTLYWYLQNLGQGPELLIRYENEEAVDDSQLPKDRFSAERLKGVDSTLKIQPAELGDSAVYLCASSSEGGAYNEQFFGPGTRLTVL.

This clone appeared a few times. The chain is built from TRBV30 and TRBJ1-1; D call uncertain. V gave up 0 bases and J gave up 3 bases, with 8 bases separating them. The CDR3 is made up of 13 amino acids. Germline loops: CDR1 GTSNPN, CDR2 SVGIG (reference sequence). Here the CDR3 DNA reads TGTGCCTGGAGTGTACTGGCGTACACTGAAGCTTTCTTT. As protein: CAWSVLAYTEAFF.

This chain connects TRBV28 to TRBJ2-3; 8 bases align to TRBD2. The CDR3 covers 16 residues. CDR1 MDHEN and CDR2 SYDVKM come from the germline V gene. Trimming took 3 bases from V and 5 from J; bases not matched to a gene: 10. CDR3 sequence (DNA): TGTGCCAGCAGTTTCCGAACGGGAGGGCGTGGAGATACGCAGTATTTT. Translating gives CASSFRTGGRGDTQYF.

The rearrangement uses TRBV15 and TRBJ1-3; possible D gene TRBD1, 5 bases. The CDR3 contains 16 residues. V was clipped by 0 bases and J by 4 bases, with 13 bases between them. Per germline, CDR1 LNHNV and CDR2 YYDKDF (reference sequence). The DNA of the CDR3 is TGTGCCACCAGCAGAGAGGGTAGGGGATACGGAAACACCATATATTTT. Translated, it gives CATSREGRGYGNTIYF.

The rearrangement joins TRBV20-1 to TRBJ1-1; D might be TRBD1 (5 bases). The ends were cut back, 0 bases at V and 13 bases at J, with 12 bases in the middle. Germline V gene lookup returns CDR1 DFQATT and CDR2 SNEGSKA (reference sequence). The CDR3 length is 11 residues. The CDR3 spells CSARDQGASFF. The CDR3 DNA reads TGCAGTGCTAGAGATCAAGGGGCTAGTTTCTTT.

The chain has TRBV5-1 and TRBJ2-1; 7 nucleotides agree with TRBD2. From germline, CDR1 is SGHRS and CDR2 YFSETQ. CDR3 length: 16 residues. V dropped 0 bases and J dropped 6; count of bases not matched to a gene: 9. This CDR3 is CASSLVAGAGLNEQFF. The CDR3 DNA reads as TGCGCCAGCAGCTTGGTGGCGGGAGCGGGGCTCAATGAGCAGTTCTTC.

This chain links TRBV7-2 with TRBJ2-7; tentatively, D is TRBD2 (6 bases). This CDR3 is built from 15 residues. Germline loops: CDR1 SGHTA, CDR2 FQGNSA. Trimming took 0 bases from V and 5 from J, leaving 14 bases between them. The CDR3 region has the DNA TGTGCCAGCAGCTTAGCGCTCCAGGGAGGCCACGAGCAGTACTTC. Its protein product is CASSLALQGGHEQYF.

CDR3: CASSPSREYYNEQFF. As DNA, the CDR3 is TGTGCCAGCAGCCCCTCGCGGGAGTACTACAATGAGCAGTTCTTC. The J gene is TRBJ2-1, the V gene TRBV7-3; TRBD2 aligns across 7 bases. The CDR3 has 15 amino acids. V shed 5 bases and J 3 bases; nucleotides not matched to a gene: 7. Germline-derived CDR1 and CDR2 are SGHTA and FQGTGA.

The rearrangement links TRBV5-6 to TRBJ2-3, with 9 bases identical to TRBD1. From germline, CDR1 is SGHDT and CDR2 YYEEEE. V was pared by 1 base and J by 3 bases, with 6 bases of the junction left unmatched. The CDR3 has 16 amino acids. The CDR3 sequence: CASSLTGQGYTDTQYF. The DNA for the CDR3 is TGTGCCAGCAGCTTGACCGGACAGGGGTATACAGATACGCAGTATTTT.

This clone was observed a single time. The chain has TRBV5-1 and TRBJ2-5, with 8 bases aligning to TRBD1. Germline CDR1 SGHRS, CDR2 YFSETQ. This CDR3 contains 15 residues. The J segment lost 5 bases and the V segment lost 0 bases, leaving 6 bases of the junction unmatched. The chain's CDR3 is CASSLDPGGIETQYF. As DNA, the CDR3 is TGCGCCAGCAGCTTGGACCCAGGGGGCATCGAGACCCAGTACTTC.

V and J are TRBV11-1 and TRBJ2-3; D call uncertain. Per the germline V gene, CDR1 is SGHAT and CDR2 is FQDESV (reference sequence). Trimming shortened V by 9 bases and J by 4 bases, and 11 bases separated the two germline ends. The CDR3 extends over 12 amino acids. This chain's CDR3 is CASRTTADTQYF. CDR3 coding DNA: TGTGCCAGTAGAACGACGGCAGATACGCAGTATTTT. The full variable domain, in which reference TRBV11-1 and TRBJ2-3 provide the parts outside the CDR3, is EAEVAQSPRYKITEKSQAVAFWCDPISGHATLYWYRQILGQGPELLVQFQDESVVDDSQLPKDRFSAERLKGVDSTLKIQPAELGDSAMYLCASRTTADTQYFGPGTRLTVL.

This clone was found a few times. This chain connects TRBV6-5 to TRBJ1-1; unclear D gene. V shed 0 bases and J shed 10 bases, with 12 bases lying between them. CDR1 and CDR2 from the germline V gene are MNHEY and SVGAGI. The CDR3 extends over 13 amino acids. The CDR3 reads CASSYSSRSVAFF. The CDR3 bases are TGTGCCAGCAGTTACTCGTCCCGTTCGGTAGCTTTCTTT.

CDR3 nucleotides: TGCGCCAGCAGCTTGGTTACTAGCGGAGGCGAGCAGTTCTTC. Its protein is CASSLVTSGGEQFF. This chain joins TRBV5-1 and TRBJ2-1, with 8 bases lining up with TRBD2. This CDR3 is 14 amino acids long. Germline V lookup: CDR1 SGHRS, CDR2 YFSETQ. J lost 10 bases, V lost 0 bases, and 6 bases had no gene match.

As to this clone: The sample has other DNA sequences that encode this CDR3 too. CDR3 coding DNA: TGTGCCAGCTCAGAGGCAGGGACAGATACGCAGTATTTT. Encoded protein: CASSEAGTDTQYF. J is TRBJ2-3 and V is TRBV6-1, with TRBD1 as a possible D gene (5 bases). Deletions cut 8 bases from V and 3 bases from J, with 12 bases between. The CDR3 totals 13 residues. Germline V CDR1 and CDR2: MNHNS, SASEGT.

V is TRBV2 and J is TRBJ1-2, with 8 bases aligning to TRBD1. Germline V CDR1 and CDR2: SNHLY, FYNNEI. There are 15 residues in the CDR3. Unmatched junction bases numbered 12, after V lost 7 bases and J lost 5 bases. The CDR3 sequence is CASKTGGHMSYGYTF. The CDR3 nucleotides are TGTGCCAGCAAAACAGGGGGACATATGTCATATGGCTACACCTTC.

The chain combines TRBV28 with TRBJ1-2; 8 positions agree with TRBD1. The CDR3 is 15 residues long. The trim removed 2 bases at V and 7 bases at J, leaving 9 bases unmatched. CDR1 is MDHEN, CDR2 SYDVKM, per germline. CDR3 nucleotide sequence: TGTGCCAGCAGTTTAGGTAGTGGACAGGGAGTTGGCTACACCTTC. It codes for CASSLGSGQGVGYTF.

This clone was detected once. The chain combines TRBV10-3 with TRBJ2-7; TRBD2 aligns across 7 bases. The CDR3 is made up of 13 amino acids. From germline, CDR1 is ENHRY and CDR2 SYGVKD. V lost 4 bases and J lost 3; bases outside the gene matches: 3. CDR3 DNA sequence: TGTGCCATCAGTGTGGGAGGGAACTACGAGCAGTACTTC. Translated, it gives CAISVGGNYEQYF.

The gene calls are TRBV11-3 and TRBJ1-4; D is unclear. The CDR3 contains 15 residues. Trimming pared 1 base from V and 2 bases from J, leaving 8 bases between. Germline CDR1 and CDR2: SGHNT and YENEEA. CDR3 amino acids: CASSLVGETNEKLFF. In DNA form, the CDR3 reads TGTGCCAGCAGCTTAGTTGGCGAGACTAATGAAAAACTGTTTTTT.

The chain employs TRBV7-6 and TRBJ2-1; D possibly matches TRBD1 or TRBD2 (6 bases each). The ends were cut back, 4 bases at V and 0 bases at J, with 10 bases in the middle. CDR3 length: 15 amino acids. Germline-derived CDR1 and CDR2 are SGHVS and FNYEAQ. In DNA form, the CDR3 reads TGTGCCAGCAGCTCCGGGGGCACCTCCTACAATGAGCAGTTCTTC. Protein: CASSSGGTSYNEQFF.

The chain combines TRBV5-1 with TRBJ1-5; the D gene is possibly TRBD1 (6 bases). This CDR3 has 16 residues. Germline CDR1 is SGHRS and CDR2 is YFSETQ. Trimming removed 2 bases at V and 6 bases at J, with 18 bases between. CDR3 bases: TGCGCCAGCAGCTTACACCCCAACAGGGCCGGTCAGCCCCAGCATTTT. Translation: CASSLHPNRAGQPQHF.

The CDR3 spells CASSSSFREAFF. The CDR3 DNA follows: TGTGCCAGCAGCAGTTCGTTTAGGGAAGCTTTCTTT. This sequence joins TRBV5-4 and TRBJ1-1, with unresolved D. V was clipped by 4 bases and J by 8 bases, with 12 bases between them. The CDR3 loop spans 12 amino acids. The germline CDR1 and CDR2 sequences are SGHNT and YYREEE (reference sequence).

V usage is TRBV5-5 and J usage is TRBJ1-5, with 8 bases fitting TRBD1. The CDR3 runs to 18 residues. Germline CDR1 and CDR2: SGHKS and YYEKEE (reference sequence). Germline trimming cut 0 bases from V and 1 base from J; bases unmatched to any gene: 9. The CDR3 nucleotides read TGTGCCAGCAGCTTGGGGGTCCAGGGGGCCAGAAGCAATCAGCCCCAGCATTTT. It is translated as CASSLGVQGARSNQPQHF.

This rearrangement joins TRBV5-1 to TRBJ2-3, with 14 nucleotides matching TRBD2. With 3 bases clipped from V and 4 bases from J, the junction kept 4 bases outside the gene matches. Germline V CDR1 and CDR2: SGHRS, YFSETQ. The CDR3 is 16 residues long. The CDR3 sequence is CASSSGLAGVPDTQYF. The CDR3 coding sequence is TGCGCCAGCAGCTCGGGACTAGCGGGAGTCCCAGATACGCAGTATTTT.

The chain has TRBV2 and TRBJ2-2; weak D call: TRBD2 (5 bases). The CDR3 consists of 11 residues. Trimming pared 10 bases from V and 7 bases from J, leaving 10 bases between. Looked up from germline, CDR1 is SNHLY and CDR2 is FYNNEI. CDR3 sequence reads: CATERVGELFF. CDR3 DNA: TGTGCCACGGAGAGGGTCGGGGAGCTGTTTTTT. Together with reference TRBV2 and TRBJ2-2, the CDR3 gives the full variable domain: EPEVTQTPSHQVTQMGQEVILRCVPISNHLYFYWYRQILGQKVEFLVSFYNNEISEKSEIFDDQFSVERPDGSNFTLKIRSTKLEDSAMYFCATERVGELFFGEGSRLTVL.